These T cell receptor beta chains were read from a single sample in a study of OX40 agonist ivuxolimab in advanced cancers. Clones were read by immunoSEQ multiplex PCR, and TCRdb kept only the in-frame ones, dropping some. The table lists 55,000 to 60,000 clones, just under 85% of them singletons. Material: CD4+ or CD8+ T cells sorted from blood, obtained in a trial of the OX40 agonist ivuxolimab. The source is an adult with an advanced solid tumor such as melanoma, head and neck, liver or kidney cancer. The CDR3 runs from the conserved cysteine through the conserved F or W. The D gene is left open where the match is weak. Clone size, where shown, is once, few, many, or a class for clones that have expanded.

j_call d_call clone_size v_call cdr3_aa cdr3_nt
TRBJ2-3 TRBD2 . TRBV5-4 CASSLSGTSGGTTDTQYF TGTGCCAGCAGCTTGTCCGGGACTAGCGGGGGGACGACAGATACGCAGTATTTT
TRBJ1-2 . . TRBV7-2 CASSLMGHGYTF TGTGCCAGCAGCTTAATGGGCCATGGCTACACCTTC
TRBJ2-2 . . TRBV6-5 CASRLAFMGGELFF TGTGCCAGCAGGCTCGCCTTTATGGGCGGGGAGCTGTTTTTT
TRBJ2-3 TRBD2 . TRBV5-1 CASSASGRSLLRTDTQYF TGCGCCAGCAGCGCCAGCGGGAGATCCCTTTTGCGGACAGATACGCAGTATTTT
TRBJ1-3 . . TRBV30 CAWSVQAGNTIYF TGTGCCTGGAGTGTACAAGCAGGAAACACCATATATTTT
TRBJ2-1 TRBD2 few TRBV7-8 CASSLALAGGDYNEQFF TGTGCCAGCAGCTTAGCGCTAGCGGGGGGGGACTACAATGAGCAGTTCTTC
TRBJ2-7 TRBD1 . TRBV11-2 CASSRPGTGFYEQYF TGTGCCAGCAGCAGACCCGGGACAGGGTTCTACGAGCAGTACTTC
TRBJ2-7 . . TRBV6-1 CASGPYEQYF TGTGCCAGCGGACCCTACGAGCAGTACTTC
TRBJ2-3 TRBD1 once TRBV28 CASRRTGGRNTQYF TGTGCCAGCAGGCGGACAGGGGGCAGGAATACGCAGTATTTT
TRBJ2-2 . . TRBV4-3 CASSQFAGTGELFF TGCGCCAGCAGCCAATTTGCCGGCACCGGGGAGCTGTTTTTT
TRBJ1-1 . . TRBV5-4 CASSTGGIAEAFF TGTGCCAGCAGCACGGGCGGTATTGCTGAAGCTTTCTTT
TRBJ2-7 . . TRBV10-2 CASSGVGPGEQYF TGCGCCAGCAGTGGTGTGGGACCAGGAGAGCAGTACTTC
TRBJ2-2 . . TRBV5-4 CASSYVSRTNTGELFF TGTGCCAGCAGCTATGTATCCCGAACGAACACCGGGGAGCTGTTTTTT
TRBJ2-3 . few TRBV5-1 CASSLFGASTDTQYF TGCGCCAGCAGCTTGTTCGGTGCTAGCACAGATACGCAGTATTTT
TRBJ2-1 . . TRBV7-2 CASSRQVGDEQFF TGTGCCAGCAGCCGTCAAGTGGGGGATGAGCAGTTCTTC
TRBJ1-2 . . TRBV6-6 CASSPSGAAGYGYTF TGTGCCAGCAGTCCGTCGGGGGCGGCAGGCTATGGCTACACCTTC
TRBJ2-1 TRBD2 . TRBV7-3 CASSLGGGEQFF TGTGCCAGCAGCTTAGGCGGGGGTGAGCAGTTCTTC
TRBJ2-3 TRBD2 . TRBV7-9 CASSLGLAGSTDTQYF TGTGCCAGCAGCTTGGGACTAGCGGGAAGCACAGATACGCAGTATTTT
TRBJ1-2 . . TRBV5-1 CASSLAGNYGYTF TGCGCCAGCAGCTTGGCCGGGAACTATGGCTACACCTTC
TRBJ1-6 . . TRBV27 CASSPHTDYNSPLHF TGTGCCAGCAGTCCCCACACAGATTATAATTCACCCCTCCACTTT
TRBJ2-1 . . TRBV7-9 CASSLAGTAYNEQFF TGTGCCAGCAGCTTAGCGGGGACCGCCTACAATGAGCAGTTCTTC
TRBJ1-1 TRBD1 . TRBV29-1 CSVEDFVPGGAPEAFF TGCAGCGTTGAAGACTTCGTCCCAGGGGGCGCTCCTGAAGCTTTCTTT
TRBJ2-2 TRBD2 . TRBV28 CASSPQLAGRTGELFF TGTGCCAGCAGTCCTCAACTAGCGGGCAGAACCGGGGAGCTGTTTTTT
TRBJ2-3 TRBD1 . TRBV10-1 CASSAGTGTDTQYF TGCGCCAGCAGTGCAGGGACAGGGACCGATACGCAGTATTTT